This is a list of T cell receptor beta chains from one sample in a study of shared clonotypes between healthy human individuals. Here immunoSEQ multiplex PCR was the method, and the copy in TCRdb shows in-frame clones only, minus some. The repertoire has fewer than 3 million clones, 80% to 95% of them found once; the top ten carry about 0.36%. The sequenced sample consisted of naive CD4+ T cells from PBMCs. The receptors come from a man between 18 and 29 years old in good health. Some clones in this sample may be carry-over from other donors' samples. Each CDR3 is given with its conserved first and last residue. D genes are given only for firm matches. Clone size is given for some rows only: seen once, a few or many times, or a class if the clone is expanded.

abundance,v_gene,j_gene,d_gene,CDR3nt,CDR3aa
.,TRBV5-1,TRBJ2-7,TRBD2,TGCGCCAGCAGCTTCCGCCTTCCGACTAGCGACACAACCTACGAGCAGTACTTC,CASSFRLPTSDTTYEQYF
.,TRBV5-4,TRBJ1-5,.,TGTACCCACAGACACCGGCATCAGCCCCAGCATTTT,CTHRHRHQPQHF
.,TRBV5-4,TRBJ2-3,TRBD1,TGTGCCAGCAGCGGGGGACAGCAGCGGAGTGATACGCAGTATTTT,CASSGGQQRSDTQYF
.,TRBV19,TRBJ2-6,.,TGTGCCAGTAGTGGGGGCGGCTCTGGGGCCAACGTCCTGACTTTC,CASSGGGSGANVLTF
.,TRBV10-3,TRBJ1-1,.,TGTGCCATCAGTGATTCTAAGGGGAACACTGAAGCTTTCTTT,CAISDSKGNTEAFF
.,TRBV11-2,TRBJ2-1,TRBD1,TGTGCCAGCAGCTTGGGACAGGGAGTTTACAATGAGCAGTTCTTC,CASSLGQGVYNEQFF
.,TRBV5-1,TRBJ1-2,TRBD1,TGCGCCAGCAGCCGGATGGGACAGGAGATTGGCTACACCTTC,CASSRMGQEIGYTF
once,TRBV18,TRBJ2-2,TRBD2,TGTGCCAGCTCACCCGACATGGCGGGAGGATTCCCCGGGAGAAGCGGGGAGCTGTTTTTT,CASSPDMAGGFPGRSGELFF
few,TRBV19,TRBJ1-2,.,TGTGCCAGTAGAAGCGGGGGGGCGGAGCAGACGTATGGCTACACCTTC,CASRSGGAEQTYGYTF
.,TRBV7-8,TRBJ2-7,.,TGTGCCAGCAGCTTAGAGACGGGACACCCCTCTTTATTCTACGAGCAGTACTTC,CASSLETGHPSLFYEQYF
once,TRBV7-2,TRBJ1-5,.,TGTGCCAGCAGCTTAAGGTTGATCGGGGATCAGCCCCAGCATTTT,CASSLRLIGDQPQHF
.,TRBV4-1,TRBJ2-7,.,TGCGCCAGCAGCCAAGGAGAGTCCCACGGCATCTCCTACGAGCAGTACTTC,CASSQGESHGISYEQYF
.,TRBV18,TRBJ1-1,TRBD1,TGTGCCAGCTCACCACTCCAGGGGGGGAACACTGAAGCTTTCTTT,CASSPLQGGNTEAFF
.,TRBV2,TRBJ1-2,.,.,CASSDLGAFGLGTF
.,TRBV7-9,TRBJ2-7,.,TGTGCCAGCAGCAAGGACGTGAGCTCCTACGAGCAGTACTTC,CASSKDVSSYEQYF
.,TRBV5-1,TRBJ1-4,.,TGCGCCAGCAGCTTGACGGGGTGGGAAAAACTGTTTTTT,CASSLTGWEKLFF
.,TRBV20-1,TRBJ1-2,TRBD1,TGCAGTGCTAGGGCAGGGGGTCGGTCCTTC,CSARAGGRSF
.,TRBV28,TRBJ2-1,TRBD2,TGTGCCAGCACCATTAGCGGGAGGGCCGGGTCGTATGAGCAGTTCTTC,CASTISGRAGSYEQFF
once,TRBV9,TRBJ2-7,TRBD1,TGTGCCAGCAGCGTAGAGCCAGGGGGCACCTACGAGCAGTACTTC,CASSVEPGGTYEQYF
.,TRBV28,TRBJ1-5,.,TGTGCCAGCAGTCGCCGGGTCGGGGGGCCTCAGCCCCAGCATTTT,CASSRRVGGPQPQHF
.,TRBV14,TRBJ1-4,TRBD1,TGTGCCAGCAGCCAAGACGGAGGGGGCACTAAGGGAGAAAAACTGTTTTTT,CASSQDGGGTKGEKLFF
.,TRBV30,TRBJ1-4,.,TGTGCCTGGAGTGTAATGGTAGCTGAAAAACTGTTTTTT,CAWSVMVAEKLFF
.,TRBV6-1,TRBJ1-5,.,TGTGCCGGTGGTGTGGGAGACAATCAGCCCCAGCATTTT,CAGGVGDNQPQHF
.,TRBV28,TRBJ1-2,TRBD1,TGTGCCAGCACGCTGAATCCGGGACAGAGTTATGGCTACACCTTC,CASTLNPGQSYGYTF
.,TRBV7-9,TRBJ2-5,.,TGTGCCAGCAGCAAAGCCCTCAGCGGGCAAGAGACCCAGTACTTC,CASSKALSGQETQYF